The 22 T cell receptor beta chains below come from one sample, sequenced in a study of Ad26.COV2.S vaccination and SARS-CoV-2 variants. Treatment described: some 19 received Ad26.COV2.S at low or high dose, single or two shots; a few received placebo; per-sample allocation not given. Each sample was drawn 63 days after the first injection (of vaccine or placebo). The assay was immunoSEQ multiplex PCR, and TCRdb's table has in-frame clones only and misses some. This sample carries a few hundred thousand clones, about 89% of them seen once, and the ten largest clones take less than 3.5%. The sequencing here drew on peripheral blood, taken in a trial of Ad26.COV2.S vaccine versus placebo. The receptors were sampled from a person aged 18-60 years who received the Ad26.COV2.S COVID-19 vaccine or a placebo.

The chain uses TRBV11-3 and TRBJ1-3; D is unclear. CDR1 SGHNT and CDR2 YENEEA come from the germline V gene. The CDR3 spans 18 residues. V shed 1 base and J shed 0 bases, with 16 bases lying between them. CDR3 region: CASSLGLLIPPSGNTIYF. For the CDR3, the DNA is TGTGCCAGCAGCTTAGGACTCCTCATCCCCCCCTCTGGAAACACCATATATTTT.

The chain joins TRBV14 to TRBJ1-2; D gene unclear. This CDR3 region has 12 residues. Trimming removed 4 bases at V and 7 bases at J, with 10 bases between. Germline loops: CDR1 SGHDN, CDR2 FVKESK. CDR3 protein: CASSPGRLGYTF. The CDR3 bases are TGTGCCAGCAGCCCCGGACGGCTTGGCTACACCTTC.

The genes are TRBV18 and TRBJ2-1, with no clear D. CDR3 length: 13 residues. The germline CDR1 and CDR2 sequences are KGHSH and LQKENI. Trimming stripped 0 bases from V and 8 bases from J, with 8 bases between. The CDR3 sequence is CASSPPVVDEQFF. The DNA of the CDR3 is TGTGCCAGCTCACCACCGGTAGTCGATGAGCAGTTCTTC.

Written as DNA, the CDR3 is TGTGCCAGCAGCTCCGGGGAGACCCAGTACTTC. Translated, it gives CASSSGETQYF. The V gene is TRBV7-9, the J gene TRBJ2-5; D is ambiguous. CDR3 size: 11 residues. V was pared by 4 bases and J by 5 bases, with 5 bases between. The germline CDR1 and CDR2 sequences are SEHNR and FQNEAQ (reference sequence).

The CDR3: CASSRQENTEAFF. In DNA, the CDR3 is TGTGCCAGCAGCCGCCAGGAGAACACTGAAGCTTTCTTT. J is TRBJ1-1 and V is TRBV7-7; unclear D gene. The CDR3 loop spans 13 amino acids. Germline V gene lookup returns CDR1 SSHAT and CDR2 FNYEAQ (reference sequence). Trimming left V 5 bases short and J 1 base short, with 8 bases between.

The rearrangement joins TRBV6-2 or TRBV6-3 to TRBJ2-6; possibly TRBD2 for D (6 bases). The CDR3 contains 15 residues. Trimming stripped 3 bases from V and 2 bases from J, with 8 bases between. Germline values: CDR1 MNHEY, CDR2 SVGEGT. The CDR3 nucleotides read TGTGCCAGCAGTTATTGGGGGGCTGGGGCCAACGTCCTGACTTTC. This sequence encodes CASSYWGAGANVLTF.

The V gene is TRBV7-9, the J gene TRBJ1-1; D is undetermined. This CDR3 is 14 amino acids long. Germline V gene sequence: CDR1 SEHNR, CDR2 FQNEAQ (reference sequence). Deletions cut 0 bases from V and 2 bases from J, with 7 bases between. CDR3 sequence: CASSLAQQNTEAFF. DNA for the CDR3: TGTGCCAGCAGCTTAGCACAGCAAAACACTGAAGCTTTCTTT.

The CDR3 DNA sequence: TGTGCCAGCAGCCCCAATGGACTAGCGGGAGGGTACGAGCAGTACTTC. Translated, it gives CASSPNGLAGGYEQYF. The rearrangement uses TRBV28 and TRBJ2-7, with 15 bases lining up with TRBD2. From germline, CDR1 is MDHEN and CDR2 SYDVKM. The trim removed 6 bases at V and 4 bases at J, leaving 7 bases unmatched. The CDR3 covers 16 residues.

The chain uses TRBV9 and TRBJ2-5, with 7 nucleotides matching TRBD2. Looked up from germline, CDR1 is SGDLS and CDR2 is YYNGEE. The CDR3 consists of 14 residues. The ends lost 3 bases at V and 1 base at J; junction bases unmatched: 3. CDR3 sequence reads: CASSASGAQETQYF. The CDR3 bases are TGTGCCAGCAGCGCCAGCGGGGCCCAAGAGACCCAGTACTTC. The full variable domain, rest sourced from reference TRBV9 and TRBJ2-5, is DSGVTQTPKHLITATGQRVTLRCSPRSGDLSVYWYQQSLDQGLQFLIQYYNGEERAKGNILERFSAQQFPDLHSELNLSSLELGDSALYFCASSASGAQETQYFGPGTRLLVL.

Regarding this clone: This CDR3 is also generated by other DNA sequences in the sample. V gene TRBV6-5 combines with J gene TRBJ1-3; maybe TRBD1 (6 bases). V was clipped by 2 bases and J by 4 bases, with 12 bases between them. Germline assignment: CDR1 MNHEY and CDR2 SVGAGI. The CDR3 runs to 15 residues. Here the CDR3 DNA reads TGTGCCAGCAGTTACGGGTACAGGGAGGGAAACACCATATATTTT. Amino acids: CASSYGYREGNTIYF.

CDR3 DNA sequence: TGTGCCTGGAAACTCGTGGGGGCGCTGACTGAAGCTTTCTTT. It codes for CAWKLVGALTEAFF. The chain joins TRBV30 to TRBJ1-1, with D possibly being TRBD1 (6 bases). Germline assignment: CDR1 GTSNPN and CDR2 SVGIG (reference sequence). The CDR3 extends over 14 amino acids. Trimming cost V 4 bases and J 5 bases, with 17 bases left between them.

V is TRBV4-2 and J is TRBJ2-1, with D tentatively TRBD1 (6 bases). Germline V gene sequence: CDR1 LGHNA, CDR2 YNFKEQ. V was shortened by 1 base and J by 10 bases, with 14 bases between the two germline ends. The CDR3 runs 14 residues. Written as DNA, the CDR3 is TGTGCCAGCAGCCAAGTCCTGGGACAAGGAGAGCAGTTCTTC. Amino acid sequence: CASSQVLGQGEQFF.

J is TRBJ2-7 and V is TRBV4-2; tentative D call: TRBD2 (5 bases). The CDR3 spans 11 residues. Trimming took off 5 bases at V and 4 bases at J, with 6 bases between the two ends. CDR1 and CDR2 from the germline V gene are LGHNA and YNFKEQ. The CDR3 spells CASSREYEQYF. The CDR3 coding sequence is TGTGCCAGCAGCAGGGAGTACGAGCAGTACTTC.

This chain links TRBV10-3 with TRBJ2-1, with TRBD2 matching over 10 bases. Trimming at V came to 5 bases and at J to 6 bases, leaving 7 bases not matched to a gene. Germline values: CDR1 ENHRY, CDR2 SYGVKD. The CDR3 length is 15 residues. CDR3 nucleotide sequence: TGTGCCATCAGTCCGGGACTAGCGAAGATCAATGAGCAGTTCTTC. Translated, it gives CAISPGLAKINEQFF.

The table lists this clone with a count of one. V is TRBV7-2 and J is TRBJ2-3; 8 bases fit TRBD2. This CDR3 is 16 amino acids long. V gave up 6 bases and J gave up 2 bases; unmatched junction bases: 10. Germline assignment: CDR1 SGHTA and CDR2 FQGNSA. The DNA of the CDR3 is TGTGCCAGCAGTCCCACTAGCGGAAGTAACACAGATACGCAGTATTTT. Its protein is CASSPTSGSNTDTQYF.

The J gene is TRBJ2-1, the V gene TRBV4-3; 7 positions agree with TRBD1. The length of the CDR3 is 16 residues. The ends lost 0 bases at V and 9 bases at J; junction bases unmatched: 11. CDR1 is LGHNA, CDR2 YSLEER, per germline. The CDR3 protein is CASSQETGPQGVEQFF. The DNA of the CDR3 is TGCGCCAGCAGCCAAGAGACAGGGCCCCAGGGGGTTGAGCAGTTCTTC.

This clone was detected only a few times. The gene calls are TRBV28 and TRBJ1-1; no clear D. Germline V gives CDR1 MDHEN, CDR2 SYDVKM. The V end was cut by 6 bases, the J end by 1 base, with 12 bases between. The CDR3 extends over 14 amino acids. Here the CDR3 DNA reads TGTGCCAGCAGATGGGCAGAGACGAACACTGAAGCTTTCTTT. Translated: CASRWAETNTEAFF. Drawing the rest from reference TRBV28 and TRBJ1-1, the complete variable domain is DVKVTQSSRYLVKRTGEKVFLECVQDMDHENMFWYRQDPGLGLRLIYFSYDVKMKEKGDIPEGYSVSREKKERFSLILESASTNQTSMYLCASRWAETNTEAFFGQGTRLTVV.

The chain combines TRBV20-1 with TRBJ1-4; D remains unclear. Trimming shortened V by 6 bases and J by 8 bases, and 7 bases separated the two germline ends. The CDR3 loop spans 10 amino acids. Germline V gene data show CDR1 as DFQATT and CDR2 as SNEGSKA (reference sequence). CDR3 sequence reads: CSAENEKLFF. CDR3 nucleotides: TGCAGTGCCGAAAACGAAAAACTGTTTTTT.

The V gene is TRBV5-1, the J gene TRBJ2-5; 7 bases match TRBD2. Germline V lookup: CDR1 SGHRS, CDR2 YFSETQ. This CDR3 contains 15 residues. Trimming took 0 bases from V and 7 from J; bases not matched to a gene: 9. The CDR3, as DNA: TGCGCCAGCAGCTTGGTAGCGGGTCCCCGGCGGACCCAGTACTTC. Its protein is CASSLVAGPRRTQYF.

This rearrangement joins TRBV5-4 to TRBJ1-4; tentative D call: TRBD1 (6 bases). The V end was cut by 4 bases, the J end by 4 bases, with 14 bases between. The CDR3 spans 15 residues. Germline loops: CDR1 SGHNT, CDR2 YYREEE (reference sequence). The CDR3 loop is CASSPGGRNNEKLFF. CDR3 coding DNA: TGTGCCAGCAGCCCCGGGGGGCGCAATAATGAAAAACTGTTTTTT.

This chain links TRBV28 with TRBJ1-5; the match to TRBD1 covers 9 bases. The CDR3 length is 15 residues. CDR1 and CDR2 from the germline V gene are MDHEN and SYDVKM. Germline trimming cut 6 bases from V and 7 bases from J; bases unmatched to any gene: 10. This CDR3 reads CASSLDRGWRQPQHF. The CDR3 nucleotides read TGTGCCAGCAGCCTCGACAGGGGGTGGAGGCAGCCCCAGCATTTT.

CDR3 sequence: CASSLTDKNTEAFF. The CDR3 coding sequence is TGCGCCAGCAGCTTGACAGATAAAAACACTGAAGCTTTCTTT. This chain uses TRBV5-1 with TRBJ1-1; D uncertain. Trimming took off 1 base at V and 2 bases at J, with 9 bases between the two ends. CDR1 is SGHRS and CDR2 is YFSETQ in the germline V gene. The CDR3 runs 14 residues.